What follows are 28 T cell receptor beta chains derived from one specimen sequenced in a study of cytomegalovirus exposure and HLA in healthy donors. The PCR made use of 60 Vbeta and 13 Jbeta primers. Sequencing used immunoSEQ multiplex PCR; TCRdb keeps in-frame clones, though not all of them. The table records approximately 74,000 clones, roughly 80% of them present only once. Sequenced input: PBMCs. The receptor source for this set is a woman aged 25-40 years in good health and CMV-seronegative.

CDR3 in DNA: TGTGCCAGCACTCTGGGAGGGGACCTCACTGAAGCTTTCTTT. It yields the protein CASTLGGDLTEAFF. This chain joins TRBV7-9 and TRBJ1-1, with a tentative D call TRBD1 (5 bases). The V gene lost 7 bases and the J gene lost 4 bases, with 16 bases spanning the gap. This CDR3 contains 14 residues. Germline values: CDR1 SEHNR, CDR2 FQNEAQ (reference sequence).

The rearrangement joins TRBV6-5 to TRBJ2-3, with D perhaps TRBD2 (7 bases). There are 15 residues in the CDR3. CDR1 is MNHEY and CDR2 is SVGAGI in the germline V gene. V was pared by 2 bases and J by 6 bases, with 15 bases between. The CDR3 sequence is CASSYGAGARDTQYF. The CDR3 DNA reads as TGTGCCAGCAGTTACGGGGCGGGGGCGCGGGATACGCAGTATTTT.

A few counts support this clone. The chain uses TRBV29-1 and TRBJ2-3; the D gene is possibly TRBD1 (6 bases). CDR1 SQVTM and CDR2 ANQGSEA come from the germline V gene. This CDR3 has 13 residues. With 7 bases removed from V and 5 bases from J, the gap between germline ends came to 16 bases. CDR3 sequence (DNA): TGCAGCGCCGCTGTGGGGGCCGTAGATACGCAGTATTTT. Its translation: CSAAVGAVDTQYF.

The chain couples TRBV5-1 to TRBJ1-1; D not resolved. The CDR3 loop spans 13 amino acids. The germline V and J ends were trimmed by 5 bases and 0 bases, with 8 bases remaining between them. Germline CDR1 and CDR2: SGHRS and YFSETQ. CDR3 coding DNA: TGCGCCAGCAGAGGCAGCGTGAACACTGAAGCTTTCTTT. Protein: CASRGSVNTEAFF.

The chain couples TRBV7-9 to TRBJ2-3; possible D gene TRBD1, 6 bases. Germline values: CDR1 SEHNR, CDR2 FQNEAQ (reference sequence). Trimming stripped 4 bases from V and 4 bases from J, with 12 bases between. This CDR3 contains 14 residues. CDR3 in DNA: TGTGCCAGCAGCTACGGGACATACCCAGATACGCAGTATTTT. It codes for CASSYGTYPDTQYF.

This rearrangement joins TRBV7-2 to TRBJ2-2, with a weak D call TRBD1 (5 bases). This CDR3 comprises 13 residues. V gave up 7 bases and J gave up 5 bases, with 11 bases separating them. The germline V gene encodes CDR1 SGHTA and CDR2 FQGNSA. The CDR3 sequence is CASTLTVTGELFF. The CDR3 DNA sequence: TGTGCCAGCACCTTGACAGTAACCGGGGAGCTGTTTTTT.

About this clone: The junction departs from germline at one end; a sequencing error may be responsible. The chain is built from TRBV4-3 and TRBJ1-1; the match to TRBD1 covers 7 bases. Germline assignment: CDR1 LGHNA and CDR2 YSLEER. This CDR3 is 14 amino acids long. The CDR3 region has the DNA TGCGCCAGCAGCCAGGAGGACAGGTCCACTGAAACTTTCTTT. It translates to CASSQEDRSTETFF.

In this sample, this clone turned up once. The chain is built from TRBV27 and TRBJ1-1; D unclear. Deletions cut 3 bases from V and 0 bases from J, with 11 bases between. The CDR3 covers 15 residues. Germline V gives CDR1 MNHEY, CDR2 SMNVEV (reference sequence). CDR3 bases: TGTGCCAGCAGTTTGGCGGGTGCGATGAACACTGAAGCTTTCTTT. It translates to CASSLAGAMNTEAFF.

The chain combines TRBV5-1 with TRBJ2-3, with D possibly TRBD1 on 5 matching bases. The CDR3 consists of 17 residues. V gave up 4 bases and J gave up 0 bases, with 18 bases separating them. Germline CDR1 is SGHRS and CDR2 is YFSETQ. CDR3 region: CASSQVYRQGSTDTQYF. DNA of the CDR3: TGCGCCAGCAGCCAGGTATACCGCCAGGGTAGCACAGATACGCAGTATTTT.

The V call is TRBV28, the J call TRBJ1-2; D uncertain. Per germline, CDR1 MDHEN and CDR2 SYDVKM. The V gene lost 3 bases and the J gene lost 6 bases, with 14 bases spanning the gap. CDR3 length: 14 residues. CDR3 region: CASSFNSGSHGYTF. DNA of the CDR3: TGTGCCAGCAGTTTTAACAGCGGAAGTCATGGCTACACCTTC.

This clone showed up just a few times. CDR3 sequence (DNA): TGTGCCAGCAGTGACGTTGCGACATACATGAACACTGAAGCTTTCTTT. This encodes CASSDVATYMNTEAFF. The rearrangement joins TRBV6-1 to TRBJ1-1; D is unclear. With 3 bases removed from V and 0 bases from J, the gap between germline ends came to 14 bases. This CDR3 is 16 amino acids long. Germline lookup yields CDR1 MNHNS and CDR2 SASEGT.

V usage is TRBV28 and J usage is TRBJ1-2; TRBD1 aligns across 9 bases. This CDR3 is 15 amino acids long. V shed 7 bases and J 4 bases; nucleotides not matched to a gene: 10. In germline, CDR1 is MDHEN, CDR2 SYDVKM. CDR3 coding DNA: TGTGCCAGCACCACCATCCGGGACAGGGTCTATGGCTACACCTTC. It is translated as CASTTIRDRVYGYTF.

This CDR3 reads CAISESYDRRVYGYTF. CDR3 in DNA: TGTGCCATCAGTGAGTCGTATGATCGACGGGTCTATGGCTACACCTTC. This chain joins TRBV10-3 and TRBJ1-2; D not certain. The CDR3 is 16 amino acids. Germline CDR1 reads ENHRY; CDR2 reads SYGVKD. Deletions cut 0 bases from V and 4 bases from J, with 15 bases between.

The CDR3 here is CASSRPLAGGADTQYF. As DNA, the CDR3 is TGTGCCAGCAGCAGACCACTAGCGGGGGGGGCAGATACGCAGTATTTT. The gene calls are TRBV12-1 and TRBJ2-3; TRBD2, the table's D call, was not compared with the DNA. TRBV12-1 is designated a pseudogene. The CDR3 is 16 amino acids.

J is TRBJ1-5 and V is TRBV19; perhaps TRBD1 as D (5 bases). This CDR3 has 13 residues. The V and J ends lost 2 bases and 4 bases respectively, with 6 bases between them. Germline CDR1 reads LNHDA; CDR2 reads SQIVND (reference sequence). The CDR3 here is CASSIPGNQPQHF. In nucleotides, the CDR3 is TGTGCCAGTAGTATACCAGGGAATCAGCCCCAGCATTTT. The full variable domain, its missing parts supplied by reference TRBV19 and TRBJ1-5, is DGGITQSPKYLFRKEGQNVTLSCEQNLNHDAMYWYRQDPGQGLRLIYYSQIVNDFQKGDIAEGYSVSREKKESFPLTVTSAQKNPTAFYLCASSIPGNQPQHFGDGTRLSIL.

The DNA of the CDR3 is TGTGCCAGCAGTTCCTCCGACAGGTGGACTGAAGCTTTCTTT. Encoded protein: CASSSSDRWTEAFF. This chain joins TRBV6-5 and TRBJ1-1; D perhaps matches TRBD1 (6 bases). The germline V and J ends were trimmed by 4 bases and 5 bases, with 14 bases remaining between them. Germline V gene lookup returns CDR1 MNHEY and CDR2 SVGAGI. The CDR3 loop spans 14 amino acids.

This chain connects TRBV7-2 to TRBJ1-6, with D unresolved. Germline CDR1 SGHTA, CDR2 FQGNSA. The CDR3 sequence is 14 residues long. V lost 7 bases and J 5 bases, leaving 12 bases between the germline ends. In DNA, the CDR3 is TGTGCCAGCACCCCGGGTCGAAATAATTCACCCCTCCACTTT. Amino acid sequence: CASTPGRNNSPLHF.

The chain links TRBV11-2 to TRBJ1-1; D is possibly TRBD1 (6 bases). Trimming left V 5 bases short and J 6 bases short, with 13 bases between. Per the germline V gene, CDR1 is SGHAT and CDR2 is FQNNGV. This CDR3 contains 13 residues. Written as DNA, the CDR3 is TGTGCCAGCAGCCCAAGACAGGCCTCTGAAGCTTTCTTT. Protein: CASSPRQASEAFF.

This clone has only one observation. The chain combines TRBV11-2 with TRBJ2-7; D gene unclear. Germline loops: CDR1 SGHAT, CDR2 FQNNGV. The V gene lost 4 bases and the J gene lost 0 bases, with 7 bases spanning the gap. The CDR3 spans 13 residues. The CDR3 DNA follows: TGTGCCAGCAGCTCTCGTAGCTCCTACGAGCAGTACTTC. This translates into CASSSRSSYEQYF.

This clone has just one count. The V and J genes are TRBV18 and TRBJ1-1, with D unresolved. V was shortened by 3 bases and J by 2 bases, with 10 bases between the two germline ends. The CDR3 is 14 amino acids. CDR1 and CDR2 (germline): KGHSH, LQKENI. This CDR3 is CASSPQTDNTEAFF. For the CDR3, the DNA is TGTGCCAGCTCACCCCAGACTGATAACACTGAAGCTTTCTTT. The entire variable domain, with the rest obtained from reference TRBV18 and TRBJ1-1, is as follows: NAGVMQNPRHLVRRRGQEARLRCSPMKGHSHVYWYRQLPEEGLKFMVYLQKENIIDESGMPKERFSAEFPKEGPSILRIQQVVRGDSAAYFCASSPQTDNTEAFFGQGTRLTVV.

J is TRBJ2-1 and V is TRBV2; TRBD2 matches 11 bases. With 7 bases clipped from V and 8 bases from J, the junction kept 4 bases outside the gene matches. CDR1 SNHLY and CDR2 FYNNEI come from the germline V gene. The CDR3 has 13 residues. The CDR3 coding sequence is TGTGCCAGCACCGGACTAGCGGGTTATGAGCAGTTCTTC. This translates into CASTGLAGYEQFF.

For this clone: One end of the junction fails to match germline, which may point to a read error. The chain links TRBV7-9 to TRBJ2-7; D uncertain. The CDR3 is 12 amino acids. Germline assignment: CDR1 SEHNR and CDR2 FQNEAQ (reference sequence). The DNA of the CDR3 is TGTTCCAGCAGCTCCCTACAGTACGAGCAGTACTTC. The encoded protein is CSSSSLQYEQYF.

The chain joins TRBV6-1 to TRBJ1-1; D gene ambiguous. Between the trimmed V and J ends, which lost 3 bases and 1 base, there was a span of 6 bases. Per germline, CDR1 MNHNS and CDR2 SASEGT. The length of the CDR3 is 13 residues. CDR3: CASSDSGNTEAFF. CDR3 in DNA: TGTGCCAGCAGTGACTCCGGGAACACTGAAGCTTTCTTT.

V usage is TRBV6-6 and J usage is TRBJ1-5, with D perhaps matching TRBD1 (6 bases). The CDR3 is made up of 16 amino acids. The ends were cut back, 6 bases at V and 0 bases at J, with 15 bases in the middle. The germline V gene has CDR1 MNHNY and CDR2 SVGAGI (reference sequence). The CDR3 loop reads CASRDTGKVSNQPQHF. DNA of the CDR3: TGTGCCAGCAGAGATACAGGGAAAGTTAGCAATCAGCCCCAGCATTTT.

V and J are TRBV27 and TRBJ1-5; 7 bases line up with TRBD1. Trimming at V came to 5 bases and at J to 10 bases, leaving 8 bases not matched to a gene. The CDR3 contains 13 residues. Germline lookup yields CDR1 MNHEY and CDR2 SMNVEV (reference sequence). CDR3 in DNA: TGTGCCAGCAGTCTACAGGGGAGTACACCCCAGCATTTT. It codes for CASSLQGSTPQHF.

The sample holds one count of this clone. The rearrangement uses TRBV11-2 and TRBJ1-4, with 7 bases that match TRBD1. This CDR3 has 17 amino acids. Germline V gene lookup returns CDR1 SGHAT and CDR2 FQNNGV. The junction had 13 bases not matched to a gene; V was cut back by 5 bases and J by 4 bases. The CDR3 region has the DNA TGTGCCAGCAGCCAAAGGGGACAGAGGGAGTATAATGAAAAACTGTTTTTT. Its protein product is CASSQRGQREYNEKLFF. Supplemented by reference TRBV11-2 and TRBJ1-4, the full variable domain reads EAGVAQSPRYKIIEKRQSVAFWCNPISGHATLYWYQQILGQGPKLLIQFQNNGVVDDSQLPKDRFSAERLKGVDSTLKIQPAKLEDSAVYLCASSQRGQREYNEKLFFGSGTQLSVL.

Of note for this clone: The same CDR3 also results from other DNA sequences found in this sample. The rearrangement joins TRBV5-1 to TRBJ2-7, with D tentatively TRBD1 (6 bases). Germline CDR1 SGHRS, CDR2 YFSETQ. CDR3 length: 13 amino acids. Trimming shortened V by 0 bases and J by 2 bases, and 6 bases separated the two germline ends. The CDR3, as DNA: TGCGCCAGCAGCTTGGACAGGGCCTACGAGCAGTACTTC. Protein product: CASSLDRAYEQYF.

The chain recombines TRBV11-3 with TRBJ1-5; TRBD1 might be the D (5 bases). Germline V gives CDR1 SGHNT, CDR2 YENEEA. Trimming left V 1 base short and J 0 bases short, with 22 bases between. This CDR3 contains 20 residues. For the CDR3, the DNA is TGTGCCAGCAGCTTAGGGATAGGAGGGGACGGCCAGTATAGCAATCAGCCCCAGCATTTT. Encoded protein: CASSLGIGGDGQYSNQPQHF.